A single sample is the source of the 19 T cell receptor beta chains below, sequenced in a study of blood T cell repertoires in COVID-19. Clones were sequenced by immunoSEQ multiplex PCR, and TCRdb holds only the in-frame ones, with some missing. The profile shows roughly 140,000 clones, 75% to 85% of them singletons. Input material: peripheral blood. These receptors originate from a man between 60 and 75 years old with acute or convalescent COVID-19.

The chain uses TRBV11-3 and TRBJ2-2; 7 positions agree with TRBD1. The CDR3 has 15 amino acids. J gave up 6 bases and V 5 bases, and 9 bases lay outside the gene matches. The germline gives CDR1 SGHNT, CDR2 YENEEA. In DNA form, the CDR3 reads TGTGCCAGCAGCCCGGGACAGTATAGGGCCGGGGAGCTGTTTTTT. Translating gives CASSPGQYRAGELFF. The entire variable domain, with the rest obtained from reference TRBV11-3 and TRBJ2-2, is as follows: EAGVVQSPRYKIIEKKQPVAFWCNPISGHNTLYWYLQNLGQGPELLIRYENEEAVDDSQLPKDRFSAERLKGVDSTLKIQPAELGDSAVYLCASSPGQYRAGELFFGEGSRLTVL.

The chain carries TRBV6-5 and TRBJ1-5; D uncertain. Between the trimmed V and J ends, which lost 0 bases and 6 bases, there was a span of 6 bases. From germline, CDR1 is MNHEY and CDR2 SVGAGI. The CDR3 runs to 13 residues. This CDR3 is CASSYSPVQPQHF. CDR3 nucleotides: TGTGCCAGCAGTTACTCGCCGGTTCAGCCCCAGCATTTT.

The CDR3 region has the DNA TGTGCCAGCAGCCAAGTTTTCGGCAGGGGGACAGATACGCAGTATTTT. Translated, it gives CASSQVFGRGTDTQYF. V gene TRBV3-1 (or the pseudogene TRBV3-2) combines with J gene TRBJ2-3; TRBD1 agrees at 7 bases. The CDR3 contains 16 residues. Unmatched junction bases numbered 7, after V lost 1 base and J lost 3 bases. Germline V gives CDR1 LGHDT, CDR2 YNNKEL (reference sequence).

The chain employs TRBV7-2 and TRBJ1-6; the match to TRBD1 covers 8 bases. Germline trimming cut 5 bases from V and 0 bases from J; bases unmatched to any gene: 3. Germline CDR1 and CDR2: SGHTA and FQGNSA. The CDR3 runs to 16 residues. CDR3 bases: TGTGCCAGCAGCATCACAGGGGGCTCCTATAATTCACCCCTCCACTTT. Translating gives CASSITGGSYNSPLHF. The variable domain in full, completed from reference TRBV7-2 and TRBJ1-6, reads GAGVSQSPSNKVTEKGKDVELRCDPISGHTALYWYRQSLGQGLEFLIYFQGNSAPDKSGLPSDRFSAERTGGSVSTLTIQRTQQEDSAVYLCASSITGGSYNSPLHFGNGTRLTVT.

The genes are TRBV11-2 and TRBJ2-7; possible D gene TRBD1, 5 bases. Germline V CDR1 and CDR2: SGHAT, FQNNGV. The V end lost 6 bases, the J end lost 6 bases, and 15 bases lay between the germline ends. The CDR3 loop spans 13 amino acids. The CDR3 is CASRIQGLGEQYF. CDR3 in DNA: TGTGCCAGCAGGATTCAGGGATTGGGCGAGCAGTACTTC. The full variable domain, in which reference TRBV11-2 and TRBJ2-7 provide the parts outside the CDR3, is EAGVAQSPRYKIIEKRQSVAFWCNPISGHATLYWYQQILGQGPKLLIQFQNNGVVDDSQLPKDRFSAERLKGVDSTLKIQPAKLEDSAVYLCASRIQGLGEQYFGPGTRLTVT.

On this clone itself: At one end, the junction sequence differs from germline, possibly due to a read error. The chain combines TRBV6-5 with TRBJ2-7; 9 bases are shared with TRBD1. The CDR3 length is 12 residues. Per the germline V gene, CDR1 is MNHEY and CDR2 is SVGAGI. In DNA, the CDR3 is TGTGCCAGCAGTCTGAATAGTGGGACAGGGTCCTTC. Its protein product is CASSLNSGTGSF.

J is TRBJ1-5 and V is TRBV7-2; 8 bases agree with TRBD1. The trim removed 1 base at V and 7 bases at J, leaving 3 bases unmatched. Germline loops: CDR1 SGHTA, CDR2 FQGNSA. The CDR3 runs 14 residues. CDR3 region: CASSLDRGEQPQHF. The CDR3 DNA reads TGTGCCAGCAGCTTAGACAGGGGGGAGCAGCCCCAGCATTTT.

This chain connects TRBV28 to TRBJ2-5; 8 nucleotides agree with TRBD1. Germline-derived CDR1 and CDR2 are MDHEN and SYDVKM. The CDR3 has 16 residues. The J segment lost 2 bases and the V segment lost 8 bases, leaving 13 bases of the junction unmatched. The CDR3 DNA is TGTGCCAGCCGAGGAGACGGACAGGGTCGTCAAGAGACCCAGTACTTC. Translating it yields CASRGDGQGRQETQYF.

V usage is TRBV3-1 (or the pseudogene TRBV3-2) and J usage is TRBJ1-6; TRBD1 matches 7 bases. Per germline, CDR1 LGHDT and CDR2 YNNKEL (reference sequence). V dropped 4 bases and J dropped 4; count of bases not matched to a gene: 7. The CDR3 is 16 residues long. The CDR3 is CASSPDPGQYNSPLHF. DNA for the CDR3: TGTGCCAGCAGCCCTGACCCGGGACAGTATAATTCACCCCTCCACTTT.

The chain is built from TRBV6-6 and TRBJ2-5; 11 bases are a match to TRBD1. Germline CDR1 MNHNY, CDR2 SVGAGI (reference sequence). The V and J ends lost 6 bases and 2 bases, in that order; junction bases with no gene match: 8. The CDR3 is 16 residues long. CDR3 bases: TGTGCCAGCAGACCCCCGGGACAGGGGGGTCAAGAGACCCAGTACTTC. Translated: CASRPPGQGGQETQYF.

The chain recombines TRBV19 with TRBJ1-2; unclear D gene. This CDR3 has 13 residues. Germline values: CDR1 LNHDA, CDR2 SQIVND (reference sequence). Between the trimmed V and J ends, which lost 5 bases and 3 bases, there was a span of 10 bases. This CDR3 reads CASSPDRDYGYTF. The CDR3 DNA is TGTGCCAGTAGTCCCGACCGGGACTATGGCTACACCTTC.

The rearrangement links TRBV12-3 or TRBV12-4 to TRBJ1-2, with D uncertain. The V end lost 5 bases, the J end lost 8 bases, and 15 bases lay between the germline ends. This CDR3 region has 13 residues. The CDR3 spells CASSEHSSRGYTF. The CDR3 DNA reads as TGTGCCAGCAGTGAACACAGCTCCAGGGGCTACACCTTC.

The chain carries TRBV28 and TRBJ2-1; 14 bases are a match to TRBD2. Losses at the gene ends were 4 bases for V and 8 bases for J; bases not matched to a gene: 1. Germline V gene data show CDR1 as MDHEN and CDR2 as SYDVKM. The CDR3 consists of 14 residues. The CDR3 DNA sequence: TGTGCCAGCAGTTGGGGACTAGCGGGAGATGAGCAGTTCTTC. Translation gives CASSWGLAGDEQFF.

The V and J genes are TRBV2 and TRBJ2-7; 9 bases line up with TRBD1. Losses at the gene ends were 8 bases for V and 3 bases for J; bases not matched to a gene: 5. CDR3 size: 13 residues. Looked up from germline, CDR1 is SNHLY and CDR2 is FYNNEI. DNA for the CDR3: TGTGCCAGCCGGGACAGGGAGGTCTACGAGCAGTACTTC. The encoded protein is CASRDREVYEQYF. The full variable domain, rest sourced from reference TRBV2 and TRBJ2-7, is EPEVTQTPSHQVTQMGQEVILRCVPISNHLYFYWYRQILGQKVEFLVSFYNNEISEKSEIFDDQFSVERPDGSNFTLKIRSTKLEDSAMYFCASRDREVYEQYFGPGTRLTVT.

The genes are TRBV5-8 and TRBJ2-3; 9 bases fit TRBD1. Trimming at V came to 4 bases and at J to 3 bases, leaving 9 bases not matched to a gene. Germline V gene lookup returns CDR1 SGHTS and CDR2 YDEGEE. The CDR3 is 16 amino acids. CDR3 in DNA: TGTGCCAGCAGCCGGACAGGGGATTTAGGTACAGATACGCAGTATTTT. This encodes CASSRTGDLGTDTQYF.

The rearrangement joins TRBV9 to TRBJ1-3; D unresolved. This CDR3 contains 16 residues. In germline, CDR1 is SGDLS, CDR2 YYNGEE. With 3 bases removed from V and 0 bases from J, the gap between germline ends came to 13 bases. The CDR3 nucleotides are TGTGCCAGCAGCGCTATTCCGGTTTACTCTGGAAACACCATATATTTT. Amino acids: CASSAIPVYSGNTIYF.

As to this clone: A junction boundary mismatches the germline segment, possibly from a read error. The chain carries TRBV2 and TRBJ2-3; 13 bases fit TRBD2. The germline CDR1 and CDR2 sequences are SNHLY and FYNNEI. CDR3 size: 17 residues. DNA of the CDR3: TGTGCCAACAGTCCGCCCCAAACTAGCGGGAGGGCCGATACGCAGTATTTT. Translating gives CANSPPQTSGRADTQYF.

The chain recombines TRBV18 with TRBJ1-3, with 7 bases identical to TRBD1. Germline CDR1 KGHSH, CDR2 LQKENI. The CDR3 totals 16 residues. V dropped 3 bases and J dropped 0; count of bases not matched to a gene: 5. CDR3 DNA: TGTGCCAGCTCACCGGGACAGACTTTCTCTGGAAACACCATATATTTT. This codes for CASSPGQTFSGNTIYF. Full variable domain (outside the CDR3, taken from reference TRBV18 and TRBJ1-3): NAGVMQNPRHLVRRRGQEARLRCSPMKGHSHVYWYRQLPEEGLKFMVYLQKENIIDESGMPKERFSAEFPKEGPSILRIQQVVRGDSAAYFCASSPGQTFSGNTIYFGEGSWLTVV.

The chain joins TRBV19 to TRBJ1-3; D not resolved. This CDR3 is built from 15 residues. Germline assignment: CDR1 LNHDA and CDR2 SQIVND (reference sequence). Trimming stripped 8 bases from V and 3 bases from J, with 17 bases between. The CDR3 protein is CASGEAGGYGNTIYF. The CDR3 nucleotides read TGTGCCAGTGGGGAGGCTGGAGGTTATGGAAACACCATATATTTT.